The clone carrying this T cell receptor (beta chain) was detected a few times. The antigen remains unidentified. In the authors' workflow: In papillary thyroid cancer, a distant-metastasis classifier was built using CDR3 differences across clinicopathological groups. TCRdb called clones again from the PCR reads with MiXCR. These V and J calls rely on TCRdb rather than the paper's analysis. Of roughly 18,000 clones listed, 34% are singletons. This entry belongs to a study of metastatic and nonmetastatic thyroid tumors. Turning to the study itself: Where malignant and benign thyroid patients were concerned, repertoires were compared across blood and tumor or nodule tissue. Study outcomes and limitations: Malignant thyroid tumors reportedly had TCR beta diversity that was significantly higher than in benign nodules, in blood and tumor.

Germline V gene data show CDR1 as KGHDR and CDR2 as SFDVKD. J lost 0 bases, V lost 1 base, and 2 bases had no gene match. The CDR3 totals 16 residues. There were no patients who had received any treatment before thyroid surgery. Input material: tumor tissue. The V gene is TRBV24-1, the J gene TRBJ2-1; 7 bases are a match to TRBD2. The source is a female donor with papillary thyroid cancer or a benign thyroid nodule (not recorded which). Some clones in this sample may be carry-over from other donors' samples. The CDR3 DNA follows: TGTGCCACCAGTGATTTTTGGGGGGGCTCCTACAATGAGCAGTTCTTC. This encodes CATSDFWGGSYNEQFF.